This T cell receptor (beta chain) was retrieved from a study of beta chain features in type 1 diabetes listed by TCRdb under 2018. General notes on the study: No differences in mean age, gender distribution, total cell number or subset yield were found between patients and healthy donors. Across all samples, some 99 million sorted cells were examined, and cell number per subset correlated strongly with RNA yield. The study compared the TCRB repertoires of sorted circulating CD4+ T cell subsets in recently diagnosed type 1 diabetes patients with those in matched healthy donors. Whereas all 30 or so donors provided naive and central memory subsets, regulatory and stem cell-like memory subsets were isolated from just 8 patients and roughly eight healthy donors. On the study overall, not on this receptor specifically: The naive, central memory and regulatory TCRB repertoires appeared to resemble one another more closely among patients than among healthy donors. Because cDNA rather than genomic DNA was sequenced, highly expressing activated cells could have been over-represented, although no difference in activation and CD3 levels was found between groups. In all four CD4+ subsets, TCRB CDR3 length was moderately but significantly shorter in type 1 diabetes patients. Because small numbers of individuals were included in the HLA sub-analyses, any influence of HLA type on TCRB rearrangement was left unresolved. PCR might favor shorter templates, but patient and control samples were amplified and corrected together, so any skew would affect both groups equally. At VDJ recombination sites, patients with type 1 diabetes made fewer insertions and deleted more nucleotides, a pattern implying thymic rearrangement abnormalities.

With regard to this clone: No cognate antigen has been identified for it. Per-nucleotide qualities are absent, and no much larger clonotype sits a single base away.

Each donor gave one peripheral blood draw, averaging roughly 0.11 L, which was collected into heparinised tubes. Naive, central memory, regulatory and stem cell-like memory CD4+ T cells were sorted on a BD FACSAria II using a panel including CD45RO, CCR7, CD25, CD127, CD95 and CD27. Purity was above 95% for every sorted population. PBMCs were isolated immediately by Lymphoprep density gradient centrifugation and stained directly without culture. Samples were stained and sorted in pairs, with one healthy donor and one patient per experiment, so that batch effects were minimized. According to the germline V gene, CDR1 reads SGHDT and CDR2 reads YYEEEE. CDR3 length: 15 amino acids, cysteine to phenylalanine. CDR3 DNA only is kept here, 45 bases in frame from base 1. Relative to germline, V is missing 4 bases and J is missing 4 bases, with 6 bases of the junction outside any gene match. The High Capacity cDNA Reverse Transcription Kit was used to reverse transcribe all of the isolated RNA, meaning that expressed TCRB transcripts were what got sequenced. Naive, central memory and regulatory T cell samples underwent deep immunoSEQ sequencing, averaging about 3.57 million total reads per sample. Sorted cells were lysed in RLT buffer and RNA was extracted with DNase-treated RNeasy Micro or Mini kits, depending on cell number. To prevent cross-contamination, every cell subset was processed on its own, while patient and healthy donor samples were processed together. The immunoSEQ multiplex PCR was used to amplify TCRB sequences from cDNA, yielding 87-bp fragments that span the CDR3 region. The amplicons were sequenced using the Illumina HiSeq platform. From the authors' description of their analysis: Synthetic template baselines were used to correct PCR bias computationally, reads within Hamming distance 2 were collapsed together, and singletons that could not be merged were discarded. Reads were aligned against IMGT so that V, D and J genes, CDR3 length and insertions or deletions at six rearrangement sites could be assigned. Clonotype counts were normalized to sorted cell number within each subset before computing true diversity and Gini coefficients with the tcR R package. The overlap coefficient, calculated on TCRB nucleotide sequences, was used to measure repertoire sharing. Out-of-frame TCRB sequences from naive cells were analyzed as a proxy for the pre-selection repertoire. The table was pulled from immuneACCESS by TCRdb, which kept in-frame rearrangements only. Such tables lose some clones; where checked, under half of the loss comes from unresolved V genes, and the rest has no known cause. V, J and clone size derive from that table, while D and trimming were established from the DNA sequence. Within this sample are 300,000 to 400,000 clones, with 10% to 15% of them counted one time only. Together, the top ten hold less than 0.02% of the sample.

This clonotype was obtained from a man younger than 35 in good health. Sequencing was done on a sample of naive CD4+ T cells from blood. The sample's cell subset or site label is to be understood as: true naive CD4+ T cells. The rearranged segments are TRBV5-6 and TRBJ2-5; 11 central bases correspond to TRBD1. The nucleotide sequence reads as follows: TGTGCCAGCAGCCTGGACAGGGGGCGCCCAGAGACCCAGTACTTC. It encodes CASSLDRGRPETQYF.